This T cell receptor (beta chain) was observed in a study of T and B cells in COVID-19 patients (dated by TCRdb to about 2020). Study-level background: Using TRB and IGH repertoire sequencing of peripheral blood, the study characterized adaptive immunity in COVID-19 patients who had active infection or had recovered. A couple of patients were included in both the recovered and active cohorts because samples were available from active disease and after recovery. Comorbidities linked to unfavorable COVID-19 outcome were present in nine tenths of the roughly 20 patients in the active-infection cohort. In the active-infection cohort, about 65% of the 20 patients were critically ill and required mechanical ventilation or ECMO. Up to about 9 follow-up blood samples were collected per patient, with some samples spanning different disease stages in the same individual. A recovered cohort included 19 patients who provided about 20 samples, and most of these patients had mild to moderate COVID-19 treated on an outpatient basis. Patients in the recovered cohort had a median age of around 34 years, compared with 67 years for patients in the active-infection cohort. The repository of TCR and BCR sequences included more than 55 time points from 35 to 45 patients, and more than 7 million TCR sequences were analysed. Repertoire analyses used an age-matched reference group of approximately 42 healthy donors who were negative for COVID-19 antibodies as the comparison. General study outcomes and caveats: In patients with COVID-19, the usage of TRBV/TRBJ genes was reported to be strongly skewed. During active COVID-19 the TRB repertoires were highly clonal, but at recovery diversity and richness rose above the levels seen in healthy donors. Prospective validation of the reported TCR clusters was stated to be required before clinical use. The cohort was considered too small for HLA contributions to COVID-19 susceptibility or severity to be assessed. Specific T cell subsets (CD4+/Treg/CD8+) and sorted SARS-CoV-2-responsive or tetramer+ T cells had not yet been sequenced, with those experiments still ongoing. The recovered cohort had 2,000 or so exclusive TCR clusters, including some 31 low-pGen clusters. Blood samples obtained from mildly ill patients during symptoms, as well as early samples obtained from severe cases, were available only in scarce numbers.

Per the germline V gene, MNHEY is the CDR1 and SVGEGT is the CDR2. The junction shows trimming of 5 bases on V and 2 bases on J, plus 13 bases between the germline ends. The CDR3 goes from the cysteine to the phenylalanine over 15 residues. The read is trimmed to its CDR3 DNA, 45 bases read in frame from base 1. Sequencing used an Illumina MiSeq. Multiplex PCR with BIOMED2 TRB-A/B primer pools was used to amplify TRB rearrangements. Illumina-compatible adapters and 7-nucleotide sample barcodes were attached to the amplicons through two consecutive PCRs. Phusion HS II polymerase was used for all library PCRs. The amplicons were purified from gel with the NucleoSpin Gel and PCR Clean-up kit, measured on Qubit, and then pooled at roughly 4 nM. Amplicon pool quality was checked on an Agilent 2100 Bioanalyzer before Illumina next-generation sequencing. The original methods were these. TRB rearrangements were annotated with MiXCR 3.0.8 using the default MiXCR reference library. Non-productive reads and sequences with fewer than 2 reads were excluded, and each unique CDR3 nucleotide sequence counted as one clone. Clonality, diversity, richness and V-J gene usage were computed in R 3.5.1. GLIPH2 was used to cluster TCRs by CDR3 similarity, and OLGA was used to calculate generation probabilities. GLIPH2 clusters were kept only if they contained at least four unique TCR clonotypes found in at least three individuals. Through fastp at Q25 and MiXCR, TCRdb rebuilt clones from the public reads, retaining in-frame beta chains. Each CDR3 protein appears once, grouped with its most common genes and DNA. These V and J calls are TCRdb output, not the study's own analysis. For this sample the table gives 20,000 to 30,000 distinct CDR3 sequences, of which less than 35% were detected only once. 1.5% to 2% of the sample belongs to the ten largest clones.

This clonotype turned up a few times. It has no known antigen specificity. No much larger clone is present one base from it, and per-base qualities are unavailable. Genomic DNA extracted from blood was used in amounts of about 250-500 ng for amplification of TRB repertoires. The TCR originated in a human donor who had recovered from COVID-19. Sequenced sample: blood. The sequence joins TRBV6-2 or TRBV6-3 to TRBJ1-5, and the D gene may be TRBD1, 6 bases matching. This receptor carries the CDR3 CASSTGFRGNQPQHF. The bases are TGTGCCAGCAGTACAGGGTTTAGGGGCAATCAGCCCCAGCATTTT.